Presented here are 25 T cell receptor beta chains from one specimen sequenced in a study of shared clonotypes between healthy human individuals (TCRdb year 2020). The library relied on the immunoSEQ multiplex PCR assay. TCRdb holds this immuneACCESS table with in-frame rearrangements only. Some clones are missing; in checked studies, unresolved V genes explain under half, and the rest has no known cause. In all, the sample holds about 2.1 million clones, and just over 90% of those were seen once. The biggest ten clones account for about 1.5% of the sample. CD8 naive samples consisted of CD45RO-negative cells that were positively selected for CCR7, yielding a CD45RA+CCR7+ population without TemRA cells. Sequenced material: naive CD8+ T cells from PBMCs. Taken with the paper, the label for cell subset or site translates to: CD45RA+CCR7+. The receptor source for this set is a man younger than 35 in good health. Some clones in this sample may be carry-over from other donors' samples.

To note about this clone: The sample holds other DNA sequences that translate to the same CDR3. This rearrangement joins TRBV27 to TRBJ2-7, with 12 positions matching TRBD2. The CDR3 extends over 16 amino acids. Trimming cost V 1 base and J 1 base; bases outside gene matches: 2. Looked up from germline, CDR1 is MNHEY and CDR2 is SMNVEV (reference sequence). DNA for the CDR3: TGTGCCAGCAGTTTATTACTAGCGGGAGGTTCCTACGAGCAGTACTTC. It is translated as CASSLLLAGGSYEQYF.

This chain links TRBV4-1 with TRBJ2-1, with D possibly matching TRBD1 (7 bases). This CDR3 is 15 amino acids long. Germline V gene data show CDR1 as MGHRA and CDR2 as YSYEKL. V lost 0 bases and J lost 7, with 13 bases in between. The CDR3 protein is CASSQDEEGANEQFF. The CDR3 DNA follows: TGCGCCAGCAGCCAAGATGAGGAGGGGGCGAATGAGCAGTTCTTC.

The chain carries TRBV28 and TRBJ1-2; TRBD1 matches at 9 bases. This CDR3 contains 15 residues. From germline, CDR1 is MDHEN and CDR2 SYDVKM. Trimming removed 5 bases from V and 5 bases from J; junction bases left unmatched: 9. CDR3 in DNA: TGTGCCAGCAGTGCGGACAGGGGCTTCGCGTATGGCTACACCTTC. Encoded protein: CASSADRGFAYGYTF.

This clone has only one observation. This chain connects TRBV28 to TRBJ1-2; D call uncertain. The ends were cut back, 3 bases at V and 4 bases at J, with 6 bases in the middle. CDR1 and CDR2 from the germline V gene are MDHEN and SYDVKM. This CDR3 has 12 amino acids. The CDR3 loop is CASSFVFYGYTF. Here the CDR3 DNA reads TGTGCCAGCAGTTTCGTGTTCTATGGCTACACCTTC.

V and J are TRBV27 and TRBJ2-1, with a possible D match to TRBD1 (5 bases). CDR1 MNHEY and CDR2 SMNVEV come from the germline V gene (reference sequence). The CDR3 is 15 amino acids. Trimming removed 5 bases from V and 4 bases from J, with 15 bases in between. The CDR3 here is CASSPTDENYNEQFF. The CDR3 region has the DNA TGTGCCAGCAGTCCGACAGATGAGAATTACAATGAGCAGTTCTTC.

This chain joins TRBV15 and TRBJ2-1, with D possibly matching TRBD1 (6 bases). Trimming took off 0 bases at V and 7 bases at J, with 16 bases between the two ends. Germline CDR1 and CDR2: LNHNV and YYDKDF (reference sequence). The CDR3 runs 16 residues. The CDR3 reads CATSRDFPFTGNEQFF. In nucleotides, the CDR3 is TGTGCCACCAGCAGAGACTTTCCCTTCACAGGGAATGAGCAGTTCTTC.

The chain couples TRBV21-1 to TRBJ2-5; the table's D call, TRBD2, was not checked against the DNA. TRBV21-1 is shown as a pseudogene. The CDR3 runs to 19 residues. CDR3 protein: CASSSDRLRTAKSRETQYF. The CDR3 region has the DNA TGTGCCAGCAGCTCGGATAGGTTACGGACTGCCAAAAGTCGAGAGACCCAGTACTTC.

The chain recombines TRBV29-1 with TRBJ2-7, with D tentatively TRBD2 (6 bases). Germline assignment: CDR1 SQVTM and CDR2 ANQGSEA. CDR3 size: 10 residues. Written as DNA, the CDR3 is TGCAGTGTGTTGCGGGGAGAGCAGTACTTC. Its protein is CSVLRGEQYF.

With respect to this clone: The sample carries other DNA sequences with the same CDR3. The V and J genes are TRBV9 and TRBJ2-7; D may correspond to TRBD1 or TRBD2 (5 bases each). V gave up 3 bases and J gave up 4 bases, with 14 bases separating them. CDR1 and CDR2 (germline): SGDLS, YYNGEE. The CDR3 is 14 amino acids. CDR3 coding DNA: TGTGCCAGCAGCGGTCGGGACCGATCTTACGAGCAGTACTTC. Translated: CASSGRDRSYEQYF.

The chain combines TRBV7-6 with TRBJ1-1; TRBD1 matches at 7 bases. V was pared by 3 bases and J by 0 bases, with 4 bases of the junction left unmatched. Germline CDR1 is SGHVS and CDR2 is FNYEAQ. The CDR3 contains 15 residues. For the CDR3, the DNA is TGTGCCAGCAGCTTCGGGACAGACATGAACACTGAAGCTTTCTTT. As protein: CASSFGTDMNTEAFF.

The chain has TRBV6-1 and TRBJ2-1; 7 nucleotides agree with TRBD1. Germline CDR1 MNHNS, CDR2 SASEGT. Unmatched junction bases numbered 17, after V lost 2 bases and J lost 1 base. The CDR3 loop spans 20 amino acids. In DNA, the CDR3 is TGTGCCAGCAGTGAACGGGACAGCGATTACACCTTGAAATCCTACAATGAGCAGTTCTTC. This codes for CASSERDSDYTLKSYNEQFF.

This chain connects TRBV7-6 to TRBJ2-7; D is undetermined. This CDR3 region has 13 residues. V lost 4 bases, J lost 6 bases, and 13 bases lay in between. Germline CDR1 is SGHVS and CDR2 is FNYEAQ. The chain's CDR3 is CASSSSIAGEQYF. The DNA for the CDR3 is TGTGCCAGCAGCTCGTCGATTGCAGGCGAGCAGTACTTC. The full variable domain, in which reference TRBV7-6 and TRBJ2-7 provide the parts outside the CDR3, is GAGVSQSPRYKVTKRGQDVALRCDPISGHVSLYWYRQALGQGPEFLTYFNYEAQQDKSGLPNDRFSAERPEGSISTLTIQRTEQRDSAMYRCASSSSIAGEQYFGPGTRLTVT.

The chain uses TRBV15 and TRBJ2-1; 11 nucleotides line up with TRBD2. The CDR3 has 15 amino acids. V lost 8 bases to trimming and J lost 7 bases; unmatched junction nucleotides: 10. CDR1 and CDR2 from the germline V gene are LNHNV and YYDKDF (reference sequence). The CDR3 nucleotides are TGTGCCACCGCAATCATAGCGGGAGGGAGAAATGAGCAGTTCTTC. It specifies CATAIIAGGRNEQFF.

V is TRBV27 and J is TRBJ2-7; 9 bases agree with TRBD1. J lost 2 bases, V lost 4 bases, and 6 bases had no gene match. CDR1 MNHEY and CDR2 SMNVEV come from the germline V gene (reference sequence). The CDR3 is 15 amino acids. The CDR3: CASSSPDRGTYEQYF. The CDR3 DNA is TGTGCCAGCAGTTCCCCGGACAGGGGCACCTACGAGCAGTACTTC.

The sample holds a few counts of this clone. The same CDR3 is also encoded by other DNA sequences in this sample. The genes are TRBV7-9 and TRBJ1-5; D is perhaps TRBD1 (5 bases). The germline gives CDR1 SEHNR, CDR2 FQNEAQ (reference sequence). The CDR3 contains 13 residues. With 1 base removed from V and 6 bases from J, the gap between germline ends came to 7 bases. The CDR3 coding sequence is TGTGCCAGCAGCTTAGGCGGGACTCAGCCCCAGCATTTT. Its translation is CASSLGGTQPQHF.

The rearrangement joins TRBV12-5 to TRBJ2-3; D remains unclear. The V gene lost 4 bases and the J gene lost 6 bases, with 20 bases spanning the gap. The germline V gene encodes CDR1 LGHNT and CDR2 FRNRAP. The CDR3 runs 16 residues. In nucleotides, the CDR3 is TGTGCTAGTGGTTCTTCCGGGTCCTTAGGAGTGGATACGCAGTATTTT. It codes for CASGSSGSLGVDTQYF.

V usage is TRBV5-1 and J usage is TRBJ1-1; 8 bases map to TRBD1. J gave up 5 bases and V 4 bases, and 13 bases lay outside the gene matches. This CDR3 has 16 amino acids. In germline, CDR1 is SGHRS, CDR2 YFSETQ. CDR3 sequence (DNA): TGCGCCAGCAGCATCGGGACAGGATGGTCCCGGACTGAAGCTTTCTTT. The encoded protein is CASSIGTGWSRTEAFF.

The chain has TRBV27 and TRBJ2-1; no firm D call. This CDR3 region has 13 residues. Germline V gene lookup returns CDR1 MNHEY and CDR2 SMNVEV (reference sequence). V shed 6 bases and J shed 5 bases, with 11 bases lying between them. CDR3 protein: CASRVALDNEQFF. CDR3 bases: TGTGCCAGCAGGGTAGCCCTAGACAATGAGCAGTTCTTC.

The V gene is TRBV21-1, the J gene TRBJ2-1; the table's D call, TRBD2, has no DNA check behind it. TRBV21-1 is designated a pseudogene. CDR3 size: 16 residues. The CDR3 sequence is CASSKEIRLSYNEQFF. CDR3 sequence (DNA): TGTGCCAGCAGCAAAGAAATTAGACTTTCCTACAATGAGCAGTTCTTC.

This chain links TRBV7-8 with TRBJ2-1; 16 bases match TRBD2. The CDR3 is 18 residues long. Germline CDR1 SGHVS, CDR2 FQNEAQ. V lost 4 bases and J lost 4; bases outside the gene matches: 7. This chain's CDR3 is CASSSGLAGGPVYNEQFF. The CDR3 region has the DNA TGTGCCAGCAGCTCGGGACTAGCGGGAGGGCCAGTATACAATGAGCAGTTCTTC.

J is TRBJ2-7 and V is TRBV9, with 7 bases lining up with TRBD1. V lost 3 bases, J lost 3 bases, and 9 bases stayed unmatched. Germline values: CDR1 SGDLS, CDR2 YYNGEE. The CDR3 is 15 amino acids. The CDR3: CASSGGDSLSYEQYF. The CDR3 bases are TGTGCCAGCAGCGGAGGGGACAGTTTAAGCTACGAGCAGTACTTC.

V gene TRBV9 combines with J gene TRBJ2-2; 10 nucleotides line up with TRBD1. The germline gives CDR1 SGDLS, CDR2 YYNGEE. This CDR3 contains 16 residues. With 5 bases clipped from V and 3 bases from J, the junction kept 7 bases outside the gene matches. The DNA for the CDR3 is TGTGCCAGCAGACAAACCGGGACAGGGGACACCGGGGAGCTGTTTTTT. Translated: CASRQTGTGDTGELFF. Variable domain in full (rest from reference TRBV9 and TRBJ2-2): DSGVTQTPKHLITATGQRVTLRCSPRSGDLSVYWYQQSLDQGLQFLIQYYNGEERAKGNILERFSAQQFPDLHSELNLSSLELGDSALYFCASRQTGTGDTGELFFGEGSRLTVL.

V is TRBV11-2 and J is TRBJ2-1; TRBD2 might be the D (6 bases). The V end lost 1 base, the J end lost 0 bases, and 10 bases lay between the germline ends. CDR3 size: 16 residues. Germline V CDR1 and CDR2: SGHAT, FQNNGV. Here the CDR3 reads CASSLVLGGSYNEQFF. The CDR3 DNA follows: TGTGCCAGCAGCTTAGTTTTGGGGGGCTCCTACAATGAGCAGTTCTTC.

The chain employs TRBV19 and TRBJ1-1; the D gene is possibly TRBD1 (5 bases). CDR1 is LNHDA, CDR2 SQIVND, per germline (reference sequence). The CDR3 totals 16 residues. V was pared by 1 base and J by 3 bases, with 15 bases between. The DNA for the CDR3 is TGTGCCAGTAGTATAGGGGCGAGGGGATGGGACACTGAAGCTTTCTTT. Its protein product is CASSIGARGWDTEAFF.

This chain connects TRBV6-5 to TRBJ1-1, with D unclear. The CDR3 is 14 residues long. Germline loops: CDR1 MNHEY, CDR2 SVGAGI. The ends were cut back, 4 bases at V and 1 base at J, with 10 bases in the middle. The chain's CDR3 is CASSFPNRNTEAFF. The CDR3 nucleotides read TGTGCCAGCAGTTTCCCAAACAGGAACACTGAAGCTTTCTTT.